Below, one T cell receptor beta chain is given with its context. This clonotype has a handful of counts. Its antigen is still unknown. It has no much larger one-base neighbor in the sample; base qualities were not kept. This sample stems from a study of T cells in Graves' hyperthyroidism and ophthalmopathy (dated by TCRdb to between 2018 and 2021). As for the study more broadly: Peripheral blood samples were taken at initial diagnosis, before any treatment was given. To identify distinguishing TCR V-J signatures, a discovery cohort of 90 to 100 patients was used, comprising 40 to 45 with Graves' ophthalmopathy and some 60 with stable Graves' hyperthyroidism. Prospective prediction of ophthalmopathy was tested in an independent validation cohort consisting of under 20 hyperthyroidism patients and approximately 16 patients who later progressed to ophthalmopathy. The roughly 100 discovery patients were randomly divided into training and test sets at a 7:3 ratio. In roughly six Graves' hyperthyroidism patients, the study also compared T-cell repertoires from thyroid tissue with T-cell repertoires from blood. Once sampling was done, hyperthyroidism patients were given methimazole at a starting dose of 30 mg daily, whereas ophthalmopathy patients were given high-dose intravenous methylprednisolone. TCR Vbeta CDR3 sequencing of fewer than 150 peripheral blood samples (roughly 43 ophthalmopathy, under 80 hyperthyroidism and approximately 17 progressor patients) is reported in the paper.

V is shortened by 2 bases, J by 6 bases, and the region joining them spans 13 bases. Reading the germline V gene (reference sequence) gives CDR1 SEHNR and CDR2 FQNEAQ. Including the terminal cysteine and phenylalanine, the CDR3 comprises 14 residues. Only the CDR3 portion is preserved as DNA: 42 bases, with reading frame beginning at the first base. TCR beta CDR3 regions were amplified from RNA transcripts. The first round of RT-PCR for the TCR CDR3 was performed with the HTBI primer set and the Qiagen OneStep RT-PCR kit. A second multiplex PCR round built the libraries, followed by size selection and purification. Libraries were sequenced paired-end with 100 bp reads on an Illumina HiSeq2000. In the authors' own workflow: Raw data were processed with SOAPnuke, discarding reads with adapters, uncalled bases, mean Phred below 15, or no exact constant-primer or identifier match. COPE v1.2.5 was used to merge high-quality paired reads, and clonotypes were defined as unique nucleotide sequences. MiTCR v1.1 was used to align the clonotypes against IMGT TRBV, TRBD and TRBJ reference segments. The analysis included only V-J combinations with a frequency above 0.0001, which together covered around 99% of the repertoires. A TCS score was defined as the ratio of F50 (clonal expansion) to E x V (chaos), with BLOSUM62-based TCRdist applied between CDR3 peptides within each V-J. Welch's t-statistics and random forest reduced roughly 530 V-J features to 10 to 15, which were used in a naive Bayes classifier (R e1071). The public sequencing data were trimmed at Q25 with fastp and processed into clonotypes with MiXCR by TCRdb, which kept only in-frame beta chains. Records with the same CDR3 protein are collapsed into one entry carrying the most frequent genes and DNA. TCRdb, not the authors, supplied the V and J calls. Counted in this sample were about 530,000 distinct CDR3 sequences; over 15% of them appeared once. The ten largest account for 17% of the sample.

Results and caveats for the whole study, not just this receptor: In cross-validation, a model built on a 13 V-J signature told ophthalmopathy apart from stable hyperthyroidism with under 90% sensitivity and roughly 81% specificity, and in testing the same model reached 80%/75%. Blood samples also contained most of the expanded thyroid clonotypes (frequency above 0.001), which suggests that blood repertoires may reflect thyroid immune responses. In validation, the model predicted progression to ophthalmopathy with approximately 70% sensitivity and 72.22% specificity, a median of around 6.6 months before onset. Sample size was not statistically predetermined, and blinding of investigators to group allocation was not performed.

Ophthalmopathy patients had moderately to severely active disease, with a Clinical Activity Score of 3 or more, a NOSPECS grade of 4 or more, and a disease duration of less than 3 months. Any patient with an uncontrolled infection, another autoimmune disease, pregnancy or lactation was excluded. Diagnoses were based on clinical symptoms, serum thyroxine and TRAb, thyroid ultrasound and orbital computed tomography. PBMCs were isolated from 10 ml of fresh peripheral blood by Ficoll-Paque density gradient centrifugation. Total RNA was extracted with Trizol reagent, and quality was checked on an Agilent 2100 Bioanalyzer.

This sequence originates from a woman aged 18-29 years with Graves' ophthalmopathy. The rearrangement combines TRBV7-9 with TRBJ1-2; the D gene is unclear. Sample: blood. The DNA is TGTGCCAGCAGCTTAAGTTTGGGGAAGGATGGCTACACCTTC. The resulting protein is CASSLSLGKDGYTF.